A selection of T cell receptor beta chains follows, all from one sample in a study of immune cell composition in non-small cell lung cancer. Produced via immunoSEQ multiplex PCR; TCRdb's table is partial and in-frame only. Counted here are thousands of clones, around 80% occurring once; the ten biggest clones make up around 12%. Sequencing used lung tumor tissue. The origin of the receptors is a human donor with non-small cell lung cancer. Both conserved end residues are part of each CDR3. D genes are given only for firm matches. Clone size is shown for a subset of rows, as once, few, many or a class of expanded clone.

j_call | clone_size | d_call | v_call | cdr3_aa | cdr3_nt
TRBJ1-4 | NA | NA | TRBV5-6 | CASSYWTVLNEKLFF | TGTGCCAGCAGCTACTGGACAGTTTTAAATGAAAAACTGTTTTTT
TRBJ2-1 | NA | TRBD1 | TRBV29-1 | CSVRGGTGIDEQFF | TGCAGCGTCCGGGGTGGGACAGGGATCGATGAGCAGTTCTTC
TRBJ2-1 | NA | NA | TRBV15 | CATSPQGNEQFF | TGTGCCACCAGCCCCCAGGGGAATGAGCAGTTCTTC
TRBJ1-2 | once | TRBD1 | TRBV19 | CASSPAGGAGYGYTF | TGTGCCAGTAGTCCAGCAGGGGGCGCGGGCTATGGCTACACCTTC
TRBJ2-6 | NA | TRBD1 | TRBV2 | CASRGGQGRSGANVLTF | TGTGCCAGCAGGGGGGGACAGGGGCGGTCTGGGGCCAACGTCCTGACTTTC
TRBJ2-7 | NA | NA | TRBV4-1 | CASSQFDTAYEQYF | TGCGCCAGCAGCCAGTTCGACACCGCCTACGAGCAGTACTTC
TRBJ1-1 | large | NA | TRBV30 | CAWKVQGVINTEAFF | TGTGCCTGGAAGGTGCAAGGGGTTATTAACACTGAAGCTTTCTTT
TRBJ1-6 | NA | NA | TRBV6-1 | CASSENRPDTGHSYNSPLHF | TGTGCCAGCAGTGAAAATCGTCCGGACACAGGCCACTCCTATAATTCACCCCTCCACTTT
TRBJ2-7 | NA | TRBD2 | TRBV27 | CASSSWTSGGYEQYF | TGTGCCAGCAGTTCCTGGACTAGCGGGGGATACGAGCAGTACTTC
TRBJ2-7 | NA | NA | TRBV6-5 | CASNRGGISYEQYF | TGTGCCAGCAATCGAGGGGGTATCTCCTACGAGCAGTACTTC
TRBJ2-1 | NA | NA | TRBV19 | CASKANSQVYYNEQFF | TGTGCCAGTAAGGCCAACAGCCAGGTGTACTACAATGAGCAGTTCTTC
TRBJ1-2 | few | TRBD1 | TRBV29-1 | CSVGDSRGGYTF | TGCAGCGTTGGGGACAGCCGGGGTGGCTACACCTTC
TRBJ2-2 | once | NA | TRBV11-2 | CASSRTVDGELFF | TGTGCCAGCAGCCGAACAGTCGACGGGGAGCTGTTTTTT
TRBJ1-1 | NA | NA | TRBV7-2 | CASSFQQGNTEAFF | TGTGCCAGCAGCTTCCAACAGGGAAACACTGAAGCTTTCTTT
TRBJ1-2 | NA | NA | TRBV15 | CATSRDRASGYTF | TGTGCCACCAGCAGAGATCGTGCGTCTGGCTACACCTTC
TRBJ2-1 | NA | NA | TRBV7-9 | CASRPTGNEQFF | TGTGCCAGCAGACCTACAGGAAATGAGCAGTTCTTC
TRBJ2-7 | NA | NA | TRBV5-1 | CASSLGSIPSEQYF | TGCGCCAGCAGCTTGGGGAGTATCCCTAGCGAGCAGTACTTC
TRBJ2-2 | once | TRBD1 | TRBV7-7 | CASRTGVTGELFF | TGTGCTAGCAGGACAGGGGTCACCGGGGAGCTGTTTTTT
TRBJ1-2 | NA | TRBD1 | TRBV5-4 | CASSLVTGDRGYTF | TGTGCCAGCAGCTTGGTGACAGGGGATCGGGGCTACACCTTC
TRBJ1-6 | NA | NA | TRBV2 | CASSTRQGVNSPLHF | TGTGCCAGCAGTACAAGGCAAGGGGTCAATTCACCCCTCCACTTT
TRBJ1-2 | NA | NA | TRBV5-6 | CASSLGRIEGYTF | TGTGCCAGCAGCTTGGGGCGGATTGAGGGCTACACCTTC
TRBJ2-1 | NA | NA | TRBV4-2 | CASSHQLDSTNEQFF | TGTGCCAGCAGCCATCAACTCGACAGTACGAATGAGCAGTTCTTC
TRBJ2-5 | NA | NA | TRBV20-1 | CSAGEETQYF | TGCAGTGCCGGGGAAGAGACCCAGTACTTC
TRBJ2-7 | few | NA | TRBV28 | CASNGPSLGQSHYEQYF | TGTGCCAGCAATGGGCCCTCCCTTGGACAGAGCCACTACGAGCAGTACTTC
TRBJ2-7 | NA | NA | TRBV7-8 | CASSFGPLSREQYF | TGTGCCAGCAGCTTTGGGCCCCTCTCTCGGGAGCAGTACTTC